Presented here are 9 T cell receptor beta chains from one specimen sequenced in a study of shared clonotypes between healthy human individuals. Assay: immunoSEQ multiplex PCR; the TCRdb copy retains only in-frame clones and omits some. This sample has 2 million to 2.5 million clones; roughly 94% occur once, and the top ten carry 0.13%. The sample consisted of naive CD4+ T cells sorted from blood. Regarding subset: CD45RA+ positively selected. These receptors were taken from a man aged 18 to 29 in good health.

A few counts support this clone. The V call is TRBV18, the J call TRBJ2-5; D is undetermined. Judging by the DNA end, TRBJ2-7 fits better; the J call may be wrong. The germline V gene has CDR1 KGHSH and CDR2 LQKENI. The CDR3 runs 14 residues. In nucleotides, the CDR3 is TGTGCCAGCTCACCACGGGCCGTCTCCTACGAGCAGTACTTC. Protein sequence: CASSPRAVSYEQYF.

This clone has just one count. The rearrangement links TRBV30 to TRBJ1-4; perhaps TRBD1 as D (6 bases). V was cut by 1 base and J by 10 bases, with 13 bases left in between. CDR3 length: 13 amino acids. Germline CDR1 reads GTSNPN; CDR2 reads SVGIG (reference sequence). In DNA form, the CDR3 reads TGTGCCTGGAGTGGTGGGGGCGCAGGAAAACTGTTTTTT. Its protein is CAWSGGGAGKLFF.

For this clone: Other DNA variants within this sample encode the same CDR3. This chain connects TRBV4-1 to TRBJ2-5, with a weak D call TRBD1 (5 bases). CDR3 length: 13 amino acids. Trimming took 1 base from V and 4 from J, leaving 7 bases between them. From germline, CDR1 is MGHRA and CDR2 YSYEKL. Written as DNA, the CDR3 is TGCGCCAGCAGCCAAGTTAGGGGAGAGACCCAGTACTTC. Translation: CASSQVRGETQYF.

The rearrangement joins TRBV7-9 to TRBJ2-3; maybe TRBD2 (6 bases). Germline CDR1 is SEHNR and CDR2 is FQNEAQ (reference sequence). V lost 3 bases, J lost 6 bases, and 19 bases lay in between. This CDR3 contains 16 residues. The CDR3: CASSFLTGVSADTQYF. Written as DNA, the CDR3 is TGTGCCAGCAGCTTTTTAACGGGAGTTTCTGCCGATACGCAGTATTTT.

The chain recombines TRBV27 with TRBJ2-7; no clear D. Deletions cut 0 bases from V and 1 base from J, with 10 bases between. Germline assignment: CDR1 MNHEY and CDR2 SMNVEV (reference sequence). CDR3 length: 15 residues. CDR3 DNA: TGTGCCAGCAGTTTATCGATAGTCGGTTCCTACGAGCAGTACTTC. Translating gives CASSLSIVGSYEQYF.

On this clone itself: Other DNA sequences in the same sample also yield this CDR3. The V call is TRBV4-1, the J call TRBJ2-7; D not resolved. V lost 1 base to trimming and J lost 1 base, with 5 bases between them. CDR3 size: 13 residues. The V gene's germline CDR1 is MGHRA and CDR2 YSYEKL. The CDR3 spells CASSQVGSYEQYF. CDR3 DNA: TGCGCCAGCAGCCAAGTCGGGTCCTACGAGCAGTACTTC.

The rearrangement joins TRBV5-1 to TRBJ1-4; TRBD1 is a possible D gene (5 bases). The CDR3 length is 15 residues. Germline V gene sequence: CDR1 SGHRS, CDR2 YFSETQ. The V end was cut by 0 bases, the J end by 5 bases, with 11 bases between. Here the CDR3 reads CASSLVGDGNEKLFF. Here the CDR3 DNA reads TGCGCCAGCAGCTTGGTCGGGGACGGGAATGAAAAACTGTTTTTT.

The chain has TRBV21-1 and TRBJ1-5; the table calls TRBD1, which could not be checked here. TRBV21-1 is a recognized pseudogene. This CDR3 is built from 14 residues. CDR3 protein: CASSKEGRGRPQHF. CDR3 sequence (DNA): TGTGCCAGCAGCAAAGAGGGCAGGGGTCGGCCGCAGCATTTT.

Turning to this clone: Other nucleotide sequences in the sample specify the same CDR3. The chain recombines TRBV29-1 with TRBJ2-2; 10 nucleotides agree with TRBD2. There are 14 residues in the CDR3. Germline CDR1 reads SQVTM; CDR2 reads ANQGSEA. V dropped 7 bases and J dropped 2; count of bases not matched to a gene: 4. CDR3 loop: CSARTSGNTGELFF. The CDR3 DNA follows: TGCAGCGCAAGGACTAGCGGAAACACCGGGGAGCTGTTTTTT.